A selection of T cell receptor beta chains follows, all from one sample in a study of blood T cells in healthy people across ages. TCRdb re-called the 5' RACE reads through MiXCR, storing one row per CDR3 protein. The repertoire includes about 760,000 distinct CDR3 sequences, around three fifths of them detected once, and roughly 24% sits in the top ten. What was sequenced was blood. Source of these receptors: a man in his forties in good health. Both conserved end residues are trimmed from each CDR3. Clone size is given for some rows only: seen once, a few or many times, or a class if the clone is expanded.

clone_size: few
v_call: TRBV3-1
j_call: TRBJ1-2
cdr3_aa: ASSNRGSYGYT

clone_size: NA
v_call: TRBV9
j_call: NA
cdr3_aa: ASSVAGAGATSYNEQY

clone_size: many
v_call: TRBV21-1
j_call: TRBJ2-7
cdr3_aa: ASSNSPDRLSYEQY

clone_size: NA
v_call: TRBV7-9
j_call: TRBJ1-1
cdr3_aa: ASSLIRGRNTEAF

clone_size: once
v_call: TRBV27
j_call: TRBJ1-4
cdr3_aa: ASSLREQGQKLF

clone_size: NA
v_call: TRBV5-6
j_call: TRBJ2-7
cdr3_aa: ASRPLGTAYEQY

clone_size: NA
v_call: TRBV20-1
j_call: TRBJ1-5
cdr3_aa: SASSGTGTVSNQPQH

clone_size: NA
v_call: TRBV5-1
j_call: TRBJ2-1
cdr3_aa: ASSVAGPNEQF

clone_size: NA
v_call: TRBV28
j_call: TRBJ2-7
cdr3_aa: ASSLVAGGHEQY

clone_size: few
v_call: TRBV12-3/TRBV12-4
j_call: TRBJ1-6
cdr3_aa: ASSPLGPGVDSPLH

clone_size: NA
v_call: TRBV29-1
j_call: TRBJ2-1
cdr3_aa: SVEGGVFSYNEQF

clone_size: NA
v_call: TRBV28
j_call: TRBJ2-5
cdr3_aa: ASSPQGVAQGETQY

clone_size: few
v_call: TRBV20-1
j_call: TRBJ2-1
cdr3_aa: SARVASGRGEQF

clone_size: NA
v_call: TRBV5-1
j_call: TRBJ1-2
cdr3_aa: ASSFGTATGNYGYT

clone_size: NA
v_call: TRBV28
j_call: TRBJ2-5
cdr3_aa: ASSSPGGQGQETQY

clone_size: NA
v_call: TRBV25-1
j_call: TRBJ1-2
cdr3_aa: ASSETDRNYGYT

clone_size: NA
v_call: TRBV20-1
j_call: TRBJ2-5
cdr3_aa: SADGRQSKIKETQY

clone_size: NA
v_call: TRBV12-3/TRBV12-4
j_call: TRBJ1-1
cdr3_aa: ASSLGRGSGNTEAF

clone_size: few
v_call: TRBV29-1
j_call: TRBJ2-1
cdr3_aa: SVRGLAGAPREQF

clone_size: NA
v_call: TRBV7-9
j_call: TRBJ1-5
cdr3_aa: ASSSDSSNQPQH

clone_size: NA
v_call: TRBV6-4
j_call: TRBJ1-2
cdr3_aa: ASSDSLSQGYT

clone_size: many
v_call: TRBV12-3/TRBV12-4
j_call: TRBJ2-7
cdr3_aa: ASSLTGLYEQY

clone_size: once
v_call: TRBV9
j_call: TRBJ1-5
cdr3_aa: ASSVGHLSNQPQH

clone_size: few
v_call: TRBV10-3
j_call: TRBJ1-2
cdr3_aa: AISESKASYT

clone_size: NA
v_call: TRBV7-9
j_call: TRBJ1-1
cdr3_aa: ASSLAGVHEAF

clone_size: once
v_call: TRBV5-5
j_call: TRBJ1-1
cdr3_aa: ASSREAEAF

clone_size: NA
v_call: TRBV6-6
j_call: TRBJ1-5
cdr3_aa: ASTGGRSNQPQH

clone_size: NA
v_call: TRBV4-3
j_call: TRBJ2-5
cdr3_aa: ASSQDHPGPVGETQY

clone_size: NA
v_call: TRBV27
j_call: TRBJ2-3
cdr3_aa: ASSPLAGPTDTQY

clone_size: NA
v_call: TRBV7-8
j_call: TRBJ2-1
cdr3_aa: ASSLPLRDRFNEQF

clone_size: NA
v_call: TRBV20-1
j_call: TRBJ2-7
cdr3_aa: SARLRTGAIGEQY

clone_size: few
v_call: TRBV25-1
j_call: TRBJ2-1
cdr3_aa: ASSEPGQINEQF

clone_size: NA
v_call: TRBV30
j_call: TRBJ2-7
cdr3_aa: AWSRSAGTYEQY

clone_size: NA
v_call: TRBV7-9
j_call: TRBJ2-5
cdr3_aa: ASSSNRGIAETQY

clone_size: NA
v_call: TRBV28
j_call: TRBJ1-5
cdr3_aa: ASSPRTGSANQPQH

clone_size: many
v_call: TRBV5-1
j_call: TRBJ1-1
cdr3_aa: ASTEVGGEAF

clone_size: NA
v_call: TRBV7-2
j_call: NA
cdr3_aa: ASSEGGASGGYEQY

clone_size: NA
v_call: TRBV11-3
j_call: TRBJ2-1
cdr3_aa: ASTRLASLNEQF

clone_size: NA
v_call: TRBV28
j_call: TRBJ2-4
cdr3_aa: ASSLQGGLGDIQY

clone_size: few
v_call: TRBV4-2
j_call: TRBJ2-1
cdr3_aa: ASSQGNNEQF

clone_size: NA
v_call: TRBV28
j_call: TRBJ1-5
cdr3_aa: ASSLIRGVSNQPQH

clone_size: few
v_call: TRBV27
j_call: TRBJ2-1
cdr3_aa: ASSLQGAYNEQF